This T cell receptor beta chain came from a study of T cells in tuberculosis. Study context: Sequenced TCRs come from CD1B-GMM tetramer-binding T cells. IGRA-negative adolescents, IGRA-positive adolescents with latent tuberculosis and adults with active tuberculosis formed this South African cohort.

In the case of this clone: As yet, its antigen is unknown.

The study, taken as a whole, reports: Samples were chosen by availability of cryopreserved specimens. Smaller distances to GMM-specific TCRs suggested their expansion in active tuberculosis.

Germline V gene data show CDR1 as SGHNT and CDR2 as YENEEA. With V trimmed by 1 base and J by 3 bases, 1 base remained unmatched. The CDR3 extends over 15 amino acids. Here immunoSEQ multiplex PCR was the method, and the copy in TCRdb shows in-frame clones only, minus some. The table lists fewer than 40,000 clones, nearly 97% of them singletons, with about 2.2% in the top ten. The clonotype was recovered from a donor aged 10-29 years with latent tuberculosis or without tuberculosis infection. Sequenced sample: PBMCs. This chain connects TRBV11-3 to TRBJ2-2; 8 bases match TRBD2. The CDR3 is CASSLAGGDTGELFF. In DNA, the CDR3 is TGTGCCAGCAGCTTAGCGGGAGGGGACACCGGGGAGCTGTTTTTT.